This TCR beta chain was sequenced during a study of shared clonotypes between healthy human individuals (TCRdb year 2020). Notes on the research overall: The cohort included a few men and a couple of women between 18 and 49 years of age. Different laboratories and diverse techniques were used to prepare libraries and sequence TCR repertoires, to increase sequencing depth and limit assay-specific biases. For each donor, CD4 naive and CD4 memory were each run on three plates, CD8 naive on two plates, and CD8 memory on one plate. Leukapheresis yielded between about 0.8 and 8.9 billion PBMCs per donor. To estimate repertoire size and how much clonotypes are shared between individuals, the study performed deep sequencing of blood TCR repertoires from a few healthy adults.

About this clone itself: Its antigen is unknown. It has no much larger one-base neighbor in the sample; base qualities were not kept.

Using the deep immunoSEQ assay, multiplex PCR amplified TCR CDR3 regions from genomic DNA. Extracted genomic DNA from each cell subset was spread evenly across all wells of several immunoSEQ 96-well plates, with each plate serving as a replicate. For sorted subsets, each replicate PCR was loaded with about 0.2 ug genomic DNA, equivalent to about 30,000 T cell genomes. Purified libraries were quantified with a Qubit 3.0 fluorometer, sized on a Bioanalyzer 2100, and re-quantified with the KAPA Library Quantification kit. Each immunoSEQ 96-well plate was sequenced on its own single-read 150-cycle Illumina NextSeq 550 flow cell. In the original analysis: The immunoSEQ output contained only junctional sequences without quality scores, so filtering could not match that applied to full-length reads. Sequences were annotated with PyIR, a Python wrapper for IgBLAST v1.9, and V/J genes and CDR3 were assigned using IMGT germline references. Any read was removed if the V/J assignment was weak (E-value above 1e-6), the CDR3 was missing, or the read contained stop codons, out-of-frame junctions, or ambiguous translated residues. V3J clonotypes were defined by identical inferred V gene, J gene, and CDR3 amino acid sequence. Percentage overlap between repertoires was computed as shared unique clonotypes divided by the size of the smaller repertoire. Richness of each repertoire was evaluated using RTK rarefaction, the Chao1 estimator, and Recon v2.1 estimates of unobserved clonotypes. Generation probabilities for all TCRbeta clonotypes obtained by the gDNA method from a few donors were computed using OLGA. TCRdb re-hosts the immuneACCESS table, in-frame sequences only. Its copies lack some clones; in the studies checked, an unresolved V gene accounts for under half of them, and the cause for the rest is not known. The DNA was the basis for D and trimming; V, J and clone size are from that table. The sample contains some 630,000 clones, approximately 96% of them found a single time. The top ten constitute around 0.1% of the sample.

Beyond this particular receptor, the publication reports: Sharing across several donors was observed for about 4.8% of naive CD4, 3% to 3.5% of naive CD8, 2% to 2.5% of memory CD4, and 0.4% of memory CD8 clonotypes. Clonotypes shared by all four sorted-subset donors showed higher generation probabilities than non-shared clonotypes. Because the study included only a small number of donors, the genetic and exposure-history diversity represented was limited. Pairwise subsampling indicated that sequencing depth was expected to affect the degree of clonotype sharing among donors. Sampling was restricted to blood, and TCR repertoires in tissues likely differ from the TCR repertoires found in blood. Naive subsets generally had larger estimated clonotype richness than memory subsets did. Rarefaction of sorted-subset datasets indicated incomplete sequencing despite the large sequencing depth.

CD8 naive samples consisted of CD45RO-negative cells that were positively selected for CCR7, yielding a CD45RA+CCR7+ population without TemRA cells. The donors were healthy, HIV-negative adults with no recently reported acute infections or vaccinations. Every donor was a Caucasian adult residing in Nashville, Tennessee, USA. Blood was collected by leukapheresis, and PBMCs were isolated by Ficoll-Histopaque density gradient centrifugation and then cryopreserved in liquid nitrogen vapor phase. Analytical flow cytometry was used to check the purity and quantity of every magnetically sorted T cell population. Genomic DNA was isolated from every sorted fraction and measured by UV absorbance on a Nanodrop 2000c. The sequencing sample was made of naive CD8+ T cells sorted from blood. The cell subset or site label, as the study defines it: CD45RA+CCR7+. The TCR originated in a woman between 25 and 40 years old in good health.

The DNA sequence is as follows: TGTGCCAGCAGCTCCAAAGAACCAGGTCCCCAGCCCCAGCATTTT. Translated, this is CASSSKEPGPQPQHF. The V and J segments used are TRBV7-9 and TRBJ1-5; the D gene cannot be named for sure. The CDR3 goes from the cysteine to the phenylalanine over 15 residues. CDR3 DNA is the only sequence kept; it has 45 bases, read in frame from the first base. V is reduced by 4 bases and J by 7 bases, leaving a spacing of 17 bases between them. The germline V gene (reference sequence) provides CDR1 SEHNR and CDR2 FQNEAQ.